This entry is about one T cell receptor beta chain. Its antigen remains unknown. The data belong to a study of post-analysis software for immune sequencing data. Study background: Patients had relapsing-remitting, secondary progressive or progressive-relapsing multiple sclerosis; some lacked subtype.

The authors incorporated unique molecular identifiers into the TCR beta cDNA libraries. TCRdb called the PCR reads again in MiXCR, with one record for every CDR3 protein. Altogether approximately 570,000 distinct CDR3 sequences are present, 44% being singletons, with the ten largest covering more than 1.5%. This CDR3 has 14 amino acids. V was cut by 3 bases and J by 0 bases, with 9 bases left in between. General study results and limits: Strong co-clustering by F measure was evident for samples that had been prepared in the same batch. TRBV5-6, TRBV5-1 and TRBV20-1 were among four or five TRBV segments more frequent in patients than controls. For normalized Chao1 diversity, multiple sclerosis patients scored significantly lower than controls did.

This sequence was found in a girl aged 5-17 years with multiple sclerosis. V usage is TRBV12-3 or TRBV12-4 and J usage is TRBJ2-7; D may be TRBD2 (5 bases). Sequencing input: blood. Here the CDR3 reads CASSFRGSSYEQYF. As DNA, the CDR3 is TGTGCCAGCAGTTTTCGGGGTAGCTCCTACGAGCAGTACTTC.